This TCR beta chain appears in the sequencing data of a study of a mutant IDH1 vaccine in newly diagnosed glioma. The CDR3 runs 15 residues. Germline lookup yields CDR1 SGHRS and CDR2 YFSETQ. Produced via immunoSEQ multiplex PCR; TCRdb's table is partial and in-frame only. Here the sample spans 77,000 or so clones, about 85% being singletons. Remarks on this clone: What it recognizes is unknown. The junction does not match germline at one end; this may be a read error.

As for time point: week 23, last vaccination. The content of each vaccine dose was 300 ug of mutant IDH1 20-mer peptide, and topical imiquimod accompanied it. The receptor was isolated from a woman between 50 and 59 years old with glioma. Sequenced here: PBMCs, sampled from a glioma patient whose treatment included an IDH1 peptide vaccine. The chain carries TRBV5-1 and TRBJ2-7; 7 nucleotides agree with TRBD2. Written as DNA, the CDR3 is TGTGCCAGCAGTCTACCCCCGACATGGGGGGGCGAGCAGTACTTC. Translation gives CASSLPPTWGGEQYF.